This TCR beta chain was identified in a study of vaccination effects on CD4 cells after COVID-19. In the study overall: Before any sequencing was done, the ViraFEST assay used viral peptide pools to expand antigen-specific CD4+ T cells. Once vaccinated, a few convalescent patients were sampled both early and late afterward. The median interval between the second dose and post-vaccine sampling was 72 days.

Following 10 days of culture, CD4+ T cells were isolated. Infection with SARS-CoV-2 occurred in the person between March and December 2020, and PCR confirmed it. Each person got two doses of an mRNA SARS-CoV-2 vaccine, BNT162b2 or mRNA-1273. This CDR3 region has 15 residues. CDR1 and CDR2 from the germline V gene are MNHNY and SVGAGI (reference sequence). V was shortened by 5 bases and J by 0 bases, with 13 bases between the two germline ends. For this clone: Its cognate antigen is unknown.

Assay used: immunoSEQ multiplex PCR; TCRdb lists only in-frame clones, some missing. This table holds fewer than 55,000 clones, just over 75% found once. This clonotype was sampled from a human donor who had a prior SARS-CoV-2 infection. The V gene is TRBV6-6, the J gene TRBJ1-2, with D tentatively TRBD1 (5 bases). Sequenced here: CD4+ T cells from PBMCs cultured without peptide, sampled after COVID-19 vaccination. This chain's CDR3 is CASSDMTVSNYGYTF. CDR3 in DNA: TGTGCCAGCAGTGACATGACAGTCTCTAACTATGGCTACACCTTC.